This T cell receptor beta chain came from a study of blood T cell repertoires in COVID-19. All enrollees were about 18 to 95 years old and from 25 or so US areas. Per the original methods: How many nucleated cells were present was estimated from reference gene primer amplification. Profiled with immunoSEQ multiplex PCR; TCRdb holds only in-frame clones, not every one. Clone size and the V and J calls come from that table; the DNA yielded D and trimming. The sample has 200,000 to 300,000 clones, around four fifths seen once. The source is a woman in her forties who had been exposed to COVID-19. The sample taken for sequencing was PBMCs or T cells enriched from blood (not recorded which).

CDR3 DNA: TGTGCCAGCAGTGACCAGGGCGCATCTGGAAACACCATATATTTT. Its protein is CASSDQGASGNTIYF. The chain uses TRBV2 and TRBJ1-3, with TRBD1 as a possible D gene (5 bases). V lost 3 bases, J lost 1 base, and 10 bases lay in between. Germline values: CDR1 SNHLY, CDR2 FYNNEI. The CDR3 has 15 residues.